Sequencing of this TCR beta chain was carried out in a study of T-cell reconstitution after alpha-beta-depleted transplantation in children. Study results and caveats: There were reportedly several hundred expanded graft clones from which alpha-beta T cells came about two months after transplant. Surviving recipient T cells and intrathymic progenitors accounted for some patients' high TCRbeta diversity at day 60. One year after transplant, T-cell counts and diversity came mostly from newly produced T cells.

The V end was cut by 4 bases, the J end by 3 bases, with 16 bases between. This CDR3 has 15 amino acids. Germline V gives CDR1 SGHTA, CDR2 FQGNSA. Unique molecular identifiers were incorporated into the prepared TCRbeta library. TCRdb analysed the PCR reads with MiXCR anew, one entry per CDR3 protein. The sample has fewer than 750,000 distinct CDR3 sequences, 20% to 25% seen once. Regarding this clonotype: The antigen remains unidentified.

The material was PBMCs, mostly from graft donor cells, obtained 360 days after TCRalphabeta/CD19-depleted stem cell transplant. The chain links TRBV7-2 to TRBJ2-7; D call uncertain. This clonotype was sampled from a boy under two years old who had a stem cell transplant for acute myeloid leukemia, so the T cells may come from the graft donor. The DNA of the CDR3 is TGTGCCAGCAGCTCCAGACTTGGGCCGAACTACGAGCAGTACTTC. Translation gives CASSSRLGPNYEQYF.